This T cell receptor beta chain comes out of a study of technical replicates of blood from a few donors. V shed 5 bases and J 7 bases; nucleotides not matched to a gene: 17. The CDR3 totals 17 residues. From germline, CDR1 is SGHTA and CDR2 FQGTGA. Assay: immunoSEQ multiplex PCR; the TCRdb copy retains only in-frame clones and omits some. The table includes about 80,000 clones, approximately 94% detected once. The clonotype was recovered from a human donor in good health. This chain uses TRBV7-3 with TRBJ2-1, with TRBD2 identical over 7 bases. Sequencing was done on a sample of T cells isolated from PBMCs. CDR3 sequence reads: CASSNTALGGRRNEQFF. In DNA form, the CDR3 reads TGTGCCAGCAGCAATACGGCCTTAGGCGGGAGAAGGAATGAGCAGTTCTTC.